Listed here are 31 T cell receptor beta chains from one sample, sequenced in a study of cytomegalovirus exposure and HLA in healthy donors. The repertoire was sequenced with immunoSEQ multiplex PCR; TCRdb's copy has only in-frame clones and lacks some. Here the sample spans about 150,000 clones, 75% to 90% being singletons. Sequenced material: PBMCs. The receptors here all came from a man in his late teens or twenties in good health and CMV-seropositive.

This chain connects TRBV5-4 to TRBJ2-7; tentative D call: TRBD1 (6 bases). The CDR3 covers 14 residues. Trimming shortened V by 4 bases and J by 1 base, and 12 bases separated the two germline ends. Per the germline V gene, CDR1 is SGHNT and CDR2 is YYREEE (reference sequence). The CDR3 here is CASSAPGQSYEQYF. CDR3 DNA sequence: TGTGCCAGCAGCGCCCCGGGACAATCCTACGAGCAGTACTTC.

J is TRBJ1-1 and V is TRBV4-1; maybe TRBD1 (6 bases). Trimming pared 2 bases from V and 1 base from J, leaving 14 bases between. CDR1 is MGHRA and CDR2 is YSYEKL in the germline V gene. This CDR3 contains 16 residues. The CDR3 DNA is TGCGCCAGCAGCCAACTCCGCCGGGACACGAACACTGAAGCTTTCTTT. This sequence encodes CASSQLRRDTNTEAFF.

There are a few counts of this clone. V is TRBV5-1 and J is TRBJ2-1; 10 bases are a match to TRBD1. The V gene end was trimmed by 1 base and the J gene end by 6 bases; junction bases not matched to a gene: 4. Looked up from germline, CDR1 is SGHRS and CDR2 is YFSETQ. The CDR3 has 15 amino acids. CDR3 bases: TGCGCCAGCAGCTTGTCCGGGACAGGGGCCAATGAGCAGTTCTTC. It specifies CASSLSGTGANEQFF.

The CDR3 is CASSSHGTTYEQYF. Here the CDR3 DNA reads TGCGCCAGCAGCTCCCACGGGACTACTTACGAGCAGTACTTC. The chain uses TRBV5-1 and TRBJ2-7; 7 bases map to TRBD2. V lost 3 bases to trimming and J lost 4 bases; unmatched junction nucleotides: 7. The germline gives CDR1 SGHRS, CDR2 YFSETQ. The CDR3 length is 14 residues. The full variable domain, with the rest looked up from reference TRBV5-1 and TRBJ2-7, is KAGVTQTPRYLIKTRGQQVTLSCSPISGHRSVSWYQQTPGQGLQFLFEYFSETQRNKGNFPGRFSGRQFSNSRSEMNVSTLELGDSALYLCASSSHGTTYEQYFGPGTRLTVT.

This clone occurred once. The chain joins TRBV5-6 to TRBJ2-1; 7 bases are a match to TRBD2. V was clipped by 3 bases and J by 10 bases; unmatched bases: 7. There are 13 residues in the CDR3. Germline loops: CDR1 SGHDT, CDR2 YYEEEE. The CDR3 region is CASSYEASGEQFF. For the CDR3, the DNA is TGTGCCAGCAGCTACGAGGCTAGCGGAGAGCAGTTCTTC.

For the CDR3, the DNA is TGTGCCAGCAGTTTATACGTTCCTAGCGGATACAATGAGCAGTTCTTC. Its protein product is CASSLYVPSGYNEQFF. This chain links TRBV27 with TRBJ2-1; TRBD2 matches at 7 bases. From germline, CDR1 is MNHEY and CDR2 SMNVEV (reference sequence). The J segment lost 4 bases and the V segment lost 1 base, leaving 7 bases of the junction unmatched. This CDR3 comprises 16 residues.

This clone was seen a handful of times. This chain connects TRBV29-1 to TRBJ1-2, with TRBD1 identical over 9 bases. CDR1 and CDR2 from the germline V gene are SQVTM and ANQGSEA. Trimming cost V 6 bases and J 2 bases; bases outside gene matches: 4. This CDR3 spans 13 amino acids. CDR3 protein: CSVGTGSNYGYTF. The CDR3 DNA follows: TGCAGCGTCGGGACAGGGAGCAACTATGGCTACACCTTC. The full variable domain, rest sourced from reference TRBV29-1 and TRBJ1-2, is SAVISQKPSRDICQRGTSLTIQCQVDSQVTMMFWYRQQPGQSLTLIATANQGSEATYESGFVIDKFPISRPNLTFSTLTVSNMSPEDSSIYLCSVGTGSNYGYTFGSGTRLTVV.

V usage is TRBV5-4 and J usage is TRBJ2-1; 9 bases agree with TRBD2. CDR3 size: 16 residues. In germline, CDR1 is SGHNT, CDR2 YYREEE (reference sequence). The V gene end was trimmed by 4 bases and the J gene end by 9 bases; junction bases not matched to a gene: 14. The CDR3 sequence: CASSPELGLASFEQFF. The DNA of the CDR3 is TGTGCCAGCAGCCCCGAACTAGGACTAGCGTCCTTTGAGCAGTTCTTC.

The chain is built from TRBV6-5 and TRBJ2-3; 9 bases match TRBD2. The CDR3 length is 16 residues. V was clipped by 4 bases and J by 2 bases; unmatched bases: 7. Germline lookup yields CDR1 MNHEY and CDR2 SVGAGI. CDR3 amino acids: CASSSRTSAYTDTQYF. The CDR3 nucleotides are TGTGCCAGCAGTTCCCGGACTAGCGCCTACACAGATACGCAGTATTTT.

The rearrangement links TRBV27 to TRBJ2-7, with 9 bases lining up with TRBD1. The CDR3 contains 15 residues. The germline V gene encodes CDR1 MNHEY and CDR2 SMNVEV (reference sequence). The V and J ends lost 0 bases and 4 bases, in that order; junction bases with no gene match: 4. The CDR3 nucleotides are TGTGCCAGCAGTTTATCCGGGACAGGGCGGTACGAGCAGTACTTC. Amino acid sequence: CASSLSGTGRYEQYF.

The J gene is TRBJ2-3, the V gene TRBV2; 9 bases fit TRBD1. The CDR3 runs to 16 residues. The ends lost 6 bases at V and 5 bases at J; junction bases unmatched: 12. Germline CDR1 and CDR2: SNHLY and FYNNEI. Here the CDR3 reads CASRTNRDRALDTQYF. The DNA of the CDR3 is TGTGCCAGCAGGACCAACCGGGACAGGGCTCTAGATACGCAGTATTTT.

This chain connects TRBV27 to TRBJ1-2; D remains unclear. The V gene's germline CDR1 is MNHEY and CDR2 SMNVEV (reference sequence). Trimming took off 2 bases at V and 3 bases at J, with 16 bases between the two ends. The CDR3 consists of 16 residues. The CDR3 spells CASSLRARVGDYGYTF. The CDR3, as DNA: TGTGCCAGCAGTTTAAGGGCGCGGGTCGGGGACTATGGCTACACCTTC.

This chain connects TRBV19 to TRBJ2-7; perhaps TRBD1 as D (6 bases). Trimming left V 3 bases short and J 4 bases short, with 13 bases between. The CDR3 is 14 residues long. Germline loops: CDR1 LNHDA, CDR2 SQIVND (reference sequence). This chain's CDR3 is CASSMSGRGYEQYF. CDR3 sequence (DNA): TGTGCCAGTAGTATGTCGGGCAGGGGTTACGAGCAGTACTTC.

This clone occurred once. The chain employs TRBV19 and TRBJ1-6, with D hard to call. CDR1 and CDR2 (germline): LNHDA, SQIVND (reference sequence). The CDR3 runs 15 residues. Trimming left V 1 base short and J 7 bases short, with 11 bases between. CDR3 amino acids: CASSIGVGENSPLHF. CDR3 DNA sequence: TGTGCCAGTAGTATAGGGGTGGGAGAGAATTCACCCCTCCACTTT.

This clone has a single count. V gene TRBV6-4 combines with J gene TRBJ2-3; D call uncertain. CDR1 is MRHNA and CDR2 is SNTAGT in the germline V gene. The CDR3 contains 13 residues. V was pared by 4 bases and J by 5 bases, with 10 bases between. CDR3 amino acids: CASSVMFGDTQYF. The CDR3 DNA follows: TGTGCCAGCAGTGTGATGTTCGGAGATACGCAGTATTTT.

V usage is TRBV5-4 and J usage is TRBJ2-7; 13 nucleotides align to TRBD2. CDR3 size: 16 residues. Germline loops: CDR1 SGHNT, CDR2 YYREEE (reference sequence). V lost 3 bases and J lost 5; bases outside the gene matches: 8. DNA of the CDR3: TGTGCCAGCAGCTCCACTAGCGGGAGGGCCCAGGACGAGCAGTACTTC. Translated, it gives CASSSTSGRAQDEQYF.

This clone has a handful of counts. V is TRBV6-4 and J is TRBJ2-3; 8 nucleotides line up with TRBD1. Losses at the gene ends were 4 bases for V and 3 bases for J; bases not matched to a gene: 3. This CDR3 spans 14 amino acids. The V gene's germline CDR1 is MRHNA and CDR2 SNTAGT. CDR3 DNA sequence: TGTGCCAGCAGTGTTCAGGGGGCGACAGATACGCAGTATTTT. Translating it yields CASSVQGATDTQYF.

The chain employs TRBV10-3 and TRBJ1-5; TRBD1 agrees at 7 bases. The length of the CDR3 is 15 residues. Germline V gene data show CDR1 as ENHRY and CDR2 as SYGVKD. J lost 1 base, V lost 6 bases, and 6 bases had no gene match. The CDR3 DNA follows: TGTGCCATCAGCCCGACAGGGTACAGCAATCAGCCCCAGCATTTT. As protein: CAISPTGYSNQPQHF.

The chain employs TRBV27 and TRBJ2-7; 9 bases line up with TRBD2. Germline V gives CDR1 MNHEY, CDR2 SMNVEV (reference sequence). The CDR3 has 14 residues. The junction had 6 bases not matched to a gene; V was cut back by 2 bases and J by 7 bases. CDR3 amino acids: CASSLAGGFGEQYF. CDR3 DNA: TGTGCCAGCAGTTTAGCGGGAGGGTTCGGGGAGCAGTACTTC.

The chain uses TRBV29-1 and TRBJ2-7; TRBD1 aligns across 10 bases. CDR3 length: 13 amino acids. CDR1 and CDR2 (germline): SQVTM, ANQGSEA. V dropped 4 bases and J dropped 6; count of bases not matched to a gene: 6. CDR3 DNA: TGCAGCGTTGCATGGACAGGGGGTTCCGAGCAGTACTTC. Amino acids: CSVAWTGGSEQYF.

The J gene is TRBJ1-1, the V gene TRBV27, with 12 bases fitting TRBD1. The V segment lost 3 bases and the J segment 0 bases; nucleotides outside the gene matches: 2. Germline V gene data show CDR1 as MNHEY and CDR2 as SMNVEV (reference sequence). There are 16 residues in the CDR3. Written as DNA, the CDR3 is TGTGCCAGCAGTTTCGGGACAGGGGGCATGAACACTGAAGCTTTCTTT. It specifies CASSFGTGGMNTEAFF.

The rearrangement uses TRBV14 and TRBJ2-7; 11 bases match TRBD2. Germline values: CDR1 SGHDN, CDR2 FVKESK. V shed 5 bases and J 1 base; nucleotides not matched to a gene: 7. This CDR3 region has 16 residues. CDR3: CASSFPLAGESYEQYF. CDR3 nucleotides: TGTGCCAGCAGCTTCCCACTAGCGGGAGAGTCCTACGAGCAGTACTTC.

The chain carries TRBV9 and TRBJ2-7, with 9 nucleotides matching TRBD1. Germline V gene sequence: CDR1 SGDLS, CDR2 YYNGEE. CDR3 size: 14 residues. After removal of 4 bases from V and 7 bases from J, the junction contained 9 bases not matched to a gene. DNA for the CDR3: TGTGCCAGCAGCCCAGGGACAGGGCCGCGGGAGCAGTACTTC. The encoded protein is CASSPGTGPREQYF.

The CDR3 is CASSTQGNTEAFF. The DNA of the CDR3 is TGTGCCAGCAGTACTCAGGGGAACACTGAAGCTTTCTTT. The rearrangement joins TRBV6-5 to TRBJ1-1, with D perhaps TRBD1 (5 bases). The ends were cut back, 5 bases at V and 1 base at J, with 8 bases in the middle. The CDR3 sequence is 13 residues long. Per germline, CDR1 MNHEY and CDR2 SVGAGI.

CDR3 region: CASSLAGANYGYTF. The CDR3, as DNA: TGTGCCAGCAGCTTAGCGGGCGCCAACTATGGCTACACCTTC. The chain joins TRBV7-2 to TRBJ1-2; D not resolved. V was cut by 0 bases and J by 2 bases, with 7 bases left in between. The CDR3 runs to 14 residues. The germline gives CDR1 SGHTA, CDR2 FQGNSA.

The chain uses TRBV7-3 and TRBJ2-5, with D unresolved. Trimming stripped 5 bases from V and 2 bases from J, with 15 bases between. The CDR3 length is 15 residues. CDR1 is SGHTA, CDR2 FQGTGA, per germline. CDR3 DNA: TGTGCCAGCAGCCCATCTAGATTCTCGCAAGAGACCCAGTACTTC. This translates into CASSPSRFSQETQYF.

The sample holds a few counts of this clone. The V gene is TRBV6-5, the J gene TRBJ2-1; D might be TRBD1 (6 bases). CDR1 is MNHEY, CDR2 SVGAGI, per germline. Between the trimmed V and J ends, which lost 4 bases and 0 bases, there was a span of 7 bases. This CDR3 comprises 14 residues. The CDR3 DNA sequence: TGTGCCAGCAGTTGGACAGACTCCTACAATGAGCAGTTCTTC. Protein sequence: CASSWTDSYNEQFF.

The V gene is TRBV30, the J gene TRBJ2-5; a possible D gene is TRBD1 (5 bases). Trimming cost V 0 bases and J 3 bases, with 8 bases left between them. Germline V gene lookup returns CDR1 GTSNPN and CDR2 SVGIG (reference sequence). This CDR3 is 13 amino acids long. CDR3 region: CAWSVLTEETQYF. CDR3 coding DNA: TGTGCCTGGAGTGTACTGACAGAAGAGACCCAGTACTTC.

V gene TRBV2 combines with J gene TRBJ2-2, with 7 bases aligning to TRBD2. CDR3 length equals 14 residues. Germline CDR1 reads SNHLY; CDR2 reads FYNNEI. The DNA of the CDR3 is TGTGGGGGGGAGGGACCTTCGAACACCGGGGAGCTGTTTTTT. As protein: CGGEGPSNTGELFF.

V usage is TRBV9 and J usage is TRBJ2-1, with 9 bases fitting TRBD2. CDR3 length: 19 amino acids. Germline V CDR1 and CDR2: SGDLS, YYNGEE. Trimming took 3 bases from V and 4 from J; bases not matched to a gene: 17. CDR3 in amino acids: CASSDHGGSSGRIYNEQFF. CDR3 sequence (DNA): TGTGCCAGCAGCGACCACGGGGGCTCCAGCGGGAGGATTTACAATGAGCAGTTCTTC.

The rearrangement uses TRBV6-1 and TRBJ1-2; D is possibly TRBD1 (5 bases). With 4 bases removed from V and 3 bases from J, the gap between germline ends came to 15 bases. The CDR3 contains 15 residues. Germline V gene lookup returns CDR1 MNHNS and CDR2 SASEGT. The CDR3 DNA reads TGTGCCAGCAGTGGCGCTTCGACGGGGGACTATGGCTACACCTTC. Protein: CASSGASTGDYGYTF.